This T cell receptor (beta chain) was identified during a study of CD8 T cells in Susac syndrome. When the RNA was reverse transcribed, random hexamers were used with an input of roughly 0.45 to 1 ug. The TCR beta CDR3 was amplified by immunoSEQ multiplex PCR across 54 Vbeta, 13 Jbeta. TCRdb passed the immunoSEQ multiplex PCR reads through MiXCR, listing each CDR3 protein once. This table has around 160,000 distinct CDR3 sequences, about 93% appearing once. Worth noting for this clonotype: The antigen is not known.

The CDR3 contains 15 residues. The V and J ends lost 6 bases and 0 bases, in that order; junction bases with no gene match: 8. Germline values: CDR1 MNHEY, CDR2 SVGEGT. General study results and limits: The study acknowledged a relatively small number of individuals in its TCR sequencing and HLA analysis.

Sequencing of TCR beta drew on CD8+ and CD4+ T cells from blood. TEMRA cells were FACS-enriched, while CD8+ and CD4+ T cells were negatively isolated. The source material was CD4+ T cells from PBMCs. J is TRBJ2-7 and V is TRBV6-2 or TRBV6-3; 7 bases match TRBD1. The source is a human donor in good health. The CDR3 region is CASRRTGPGSYEQYF. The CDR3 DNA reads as TGTGCCAGCAGGCGGACAGGCCCTGGCTCCTACGAGCAGTACTTC.